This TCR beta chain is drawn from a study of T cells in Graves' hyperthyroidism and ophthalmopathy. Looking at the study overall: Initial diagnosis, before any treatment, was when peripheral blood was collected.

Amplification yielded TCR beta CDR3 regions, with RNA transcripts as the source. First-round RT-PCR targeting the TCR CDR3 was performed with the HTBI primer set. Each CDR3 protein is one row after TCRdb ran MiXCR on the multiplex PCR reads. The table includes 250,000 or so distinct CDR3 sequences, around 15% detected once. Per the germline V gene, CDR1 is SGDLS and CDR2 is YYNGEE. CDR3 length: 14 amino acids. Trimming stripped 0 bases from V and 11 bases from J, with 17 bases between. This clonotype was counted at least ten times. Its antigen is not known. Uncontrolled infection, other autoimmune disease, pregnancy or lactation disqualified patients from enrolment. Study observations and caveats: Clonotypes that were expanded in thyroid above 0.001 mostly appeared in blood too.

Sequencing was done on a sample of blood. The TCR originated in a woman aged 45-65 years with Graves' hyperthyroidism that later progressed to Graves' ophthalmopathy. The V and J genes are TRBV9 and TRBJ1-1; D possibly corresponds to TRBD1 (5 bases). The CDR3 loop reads CASSVADGDPGAFF. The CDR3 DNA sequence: TGTGCCAGCAGCGTAGCTGACGGGGACCCCGGGGCTTTCTTT.